This entry describes one TCR beta chain. Its cognate antigen is unknown. The CDR3 contains 15 residues. CDR1 is GTSNPN, CDR2 SVGIG, per germline (reference sequence). Per sample, extraction of total RNA gave at least 5.5 micrograms in every case. Through a sample-barcoded 5' primer and a J-beta primer mix, a second PCR was run for about 7 to 12 cycles. A template-switch adaptor containing 12 random nucleotides labeled each cDNA molecule. All samples yielded 2.5 million or more CDR3-containing paired-end reads. Using its own MiXCR run on the 5' RACE reads, TCRdb lists one record per CDR3 protein. The sample carries hundreds of thousands of distinct CDR3 sequences, about 44% recorded once. These data originate in a study of blood T cells in healthy people across ages. Study observations and caveats: Diversity was higher, and naive CD4+ cells more numerous, in long-lived donors than in aged donors.

The chain carries TRBV30 and TRBJ2-7; D might be TRBD1 (6 bases). The DNA end is more similar to TRBJ2-5, so the J call may be wrong. The sample taken for sequencing was blood. This TCR was recovered from a man aged 25-45 years in good health. The CDR3 loop is CAWSVRGTLKETQYF. CDR3 bases: TGTGCCTGGAGTGTACGAGGGACACTTAAAGAGACCCAGTACTTC.